This note documents a single T cell receptor (beta chain) sequence. This CDR3 has 15 residues. Trimming stripped 4 bases from V and 6 bases from J, with 17 bases between. Germline-derived CDR1 and CDR2 are SGHRS and YFSETQ. Authors' data handling: The authors estimated nucleated cell counts from reference gene primer amplification. Clones were read by immunoSEQ multiplex PCR, and TCRdb kept only the in-frame ones, dropping some. Clone size and V and J calls were adopted from that table, with D and trimming inferred from the DNA. The data contain around 260,000 clones, about four fifths of them singletons. These data originate in a study of blood T cell repertoires in COVID-19. The wider study: COVID-19 samples, acute and convalescent, were from the United States, Italy and Spain. In each case, the material was cDNA or gDNA derived from T cells, B-cell-depleted T cells, or PBMCs.

Patients at the Seattle site were enrolled during active infection and followed longitudinally. This sequence originates from a person aged 65 to 79 with COVID-19, enrolled during active disease. The gene calls are TRBV5-1 and TRBJ1-5; a weak D match, TRBD1 (6 bases). Material for sequencing was peripheral blood. In DNA, the CDR3 is TGCGCCAGCAGCCCCGCGGGGGGGCTCGGTCAGCCCCAGCATTTT. Its protein product is CASSPAGGLGQPQHF. Full variable domain (rest looked up from reference TRBV5-1 and TRBJ1-5): KAGVTQTPRYLIKTRGQQVTLSCSPISGHRSVSWYQQTPGQGLQFLFEYFSETQRNKGNFPGRFSGRQFSNSRSEMNVSTLELGDSALYLCASSPAGGLGQPQHFGDGTRLSIL.